Sequencing of this TCR beta chain was carried out in a study of OX40 agonist ivuxolimab in advanced cancers. Across the study: Participants averaged approximately 60 years of age (range roughly 23 to 79) and were 75% to 90% male. Allowance was made for prior anti-PD-1, anti-PD-L1 or anti-CTLA-4 therapy, and 40% to 45% had some. Three individuals attained partial responses, comprising one hepatocellular carcinoma case and two cutaneous melanoma cases. Whole-study findings and limits: Blood T cells, both CD4+ and CD8+, expanded clonally by week 6 at 0.1 to 3.0 mg/kg.

The CDR3 totals 14 residues. V trimming: 4 bases; J trimming: 2 bases; junction bases outside the gene matches: 1. The V gene's germline CDR1 is LGHNA and CDR2 YSLEER. In the case of this clone: Its antigen is currently unknown.

TCRdb's copy holds only in-frame clones and misses some; the assay was immunoSEQ multiplex PCR. The sample lists 76,000 or so clones, about 93% occurring once. This sequence was found in an adult with an advanced solid tumor such as melanoma, head and neck, liver or kidney cancer. V gene TRBV4-3 combines with J gene TRBJ2-2, with 7 positions matching TRBD1. The input for sequencing was CD4+ or CD8+ T cells sorted from blood, taken in a trial of the OX40 agonist ivuxolimab. The CDR3 protein is CASSRDSNTGELFF. The DNA of the CDR3 is TGCGCCAGCAGCCGGGACAGTAACACCGGGGAGCTGTTTTTT.